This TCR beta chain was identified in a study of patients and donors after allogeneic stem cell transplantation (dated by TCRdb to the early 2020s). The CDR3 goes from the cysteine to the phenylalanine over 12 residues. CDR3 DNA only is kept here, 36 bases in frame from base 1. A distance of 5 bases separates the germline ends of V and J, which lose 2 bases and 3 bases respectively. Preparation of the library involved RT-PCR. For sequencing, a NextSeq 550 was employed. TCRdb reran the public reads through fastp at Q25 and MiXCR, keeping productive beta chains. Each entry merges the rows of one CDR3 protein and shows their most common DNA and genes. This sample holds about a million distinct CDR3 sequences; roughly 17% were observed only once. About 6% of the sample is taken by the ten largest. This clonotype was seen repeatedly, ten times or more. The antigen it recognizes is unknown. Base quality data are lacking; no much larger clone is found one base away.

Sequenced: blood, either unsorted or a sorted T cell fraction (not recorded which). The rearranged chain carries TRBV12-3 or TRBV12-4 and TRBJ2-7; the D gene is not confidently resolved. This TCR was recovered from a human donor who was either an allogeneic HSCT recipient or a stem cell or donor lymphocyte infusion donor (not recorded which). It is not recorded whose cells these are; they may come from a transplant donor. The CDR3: CASSLNLYEQYF. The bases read TGTGCCAGCAGTTTAAACCTCTACGAGCAGTACTTC.